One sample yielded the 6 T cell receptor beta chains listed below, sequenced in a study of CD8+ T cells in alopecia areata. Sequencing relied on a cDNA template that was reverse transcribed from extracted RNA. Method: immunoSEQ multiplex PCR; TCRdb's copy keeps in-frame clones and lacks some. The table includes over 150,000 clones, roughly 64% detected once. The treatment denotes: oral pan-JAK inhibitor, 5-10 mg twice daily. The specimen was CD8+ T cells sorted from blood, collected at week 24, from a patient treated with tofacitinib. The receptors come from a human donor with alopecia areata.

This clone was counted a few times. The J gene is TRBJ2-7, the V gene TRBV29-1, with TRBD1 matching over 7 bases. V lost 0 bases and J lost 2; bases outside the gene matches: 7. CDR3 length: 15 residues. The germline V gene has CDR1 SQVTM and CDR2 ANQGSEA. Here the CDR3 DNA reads TGCAGCGTTGAAGATCCGACGGGGACAGCCTACGAGCAGTACTTC. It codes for CSVEDPTGTAYEQYF.

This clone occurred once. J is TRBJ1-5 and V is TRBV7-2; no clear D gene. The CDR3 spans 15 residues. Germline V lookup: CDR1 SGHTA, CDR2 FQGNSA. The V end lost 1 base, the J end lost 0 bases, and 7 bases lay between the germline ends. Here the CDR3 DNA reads TGTGCCAGCAGCTTAGGTAGAGATAGCAATCAGCCCCAGCATTTT. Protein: CASSLGRDSNQPQHF.

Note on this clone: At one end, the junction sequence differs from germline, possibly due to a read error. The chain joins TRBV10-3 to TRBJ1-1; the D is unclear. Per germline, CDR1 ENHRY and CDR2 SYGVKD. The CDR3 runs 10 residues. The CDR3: CAISIRTSGF. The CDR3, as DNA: TGTGCCATCAGTATCCGGACCAGCGGCTTT.

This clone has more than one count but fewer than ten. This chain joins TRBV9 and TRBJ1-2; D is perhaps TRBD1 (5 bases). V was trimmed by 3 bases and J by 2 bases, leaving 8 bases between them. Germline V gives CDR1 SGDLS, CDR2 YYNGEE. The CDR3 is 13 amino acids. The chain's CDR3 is CASSAHRNYGYTF. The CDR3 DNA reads TGTGCCAGCAGCGCACACAGGAACTATGGCTACACCTTC.

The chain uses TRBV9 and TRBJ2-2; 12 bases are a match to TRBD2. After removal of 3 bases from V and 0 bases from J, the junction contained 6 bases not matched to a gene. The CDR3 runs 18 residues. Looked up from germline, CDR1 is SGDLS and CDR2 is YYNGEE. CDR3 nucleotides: TGTGCCAGCAGCGCTACGACTAGCGGGGGTCCGAACACCGGGGAGCTGTTTTTT. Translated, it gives CASSATTSGGPNTGELFF.

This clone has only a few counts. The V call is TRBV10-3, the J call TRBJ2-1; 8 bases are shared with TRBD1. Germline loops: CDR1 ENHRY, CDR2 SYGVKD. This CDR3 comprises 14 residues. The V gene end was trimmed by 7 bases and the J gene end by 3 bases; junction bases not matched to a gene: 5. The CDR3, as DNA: TGTGCCATCACACCGGGACAGGACTACAATGAGCAGTTCTTC. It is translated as CAITPGQDYNEQFF.